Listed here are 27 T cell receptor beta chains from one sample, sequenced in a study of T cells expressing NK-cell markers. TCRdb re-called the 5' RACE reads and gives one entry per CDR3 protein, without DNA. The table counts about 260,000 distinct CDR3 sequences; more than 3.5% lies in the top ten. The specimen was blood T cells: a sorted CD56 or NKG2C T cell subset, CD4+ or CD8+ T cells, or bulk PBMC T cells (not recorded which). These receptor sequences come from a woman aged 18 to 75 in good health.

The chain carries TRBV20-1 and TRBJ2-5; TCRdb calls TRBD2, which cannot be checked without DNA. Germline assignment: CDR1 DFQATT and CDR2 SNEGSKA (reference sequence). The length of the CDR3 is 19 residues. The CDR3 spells CSAREERGLLAGVIETQYF.

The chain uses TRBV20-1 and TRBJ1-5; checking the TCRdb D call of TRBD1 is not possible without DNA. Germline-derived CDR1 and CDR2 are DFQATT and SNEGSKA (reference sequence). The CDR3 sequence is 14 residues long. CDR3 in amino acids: CSAPIQGRKQPQHF.

The CDR3 spells CSGRSTGELFF. This chain connects TRBV29-1 to TRBJ2-2. The CDR3 runs 11 residues. The germline CDR1 and CDR2 sequences are SQVTM and ANQGSEA.

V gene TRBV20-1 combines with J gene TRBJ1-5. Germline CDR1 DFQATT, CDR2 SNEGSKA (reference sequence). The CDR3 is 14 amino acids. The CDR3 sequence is CSATRQAGNQPQHF.

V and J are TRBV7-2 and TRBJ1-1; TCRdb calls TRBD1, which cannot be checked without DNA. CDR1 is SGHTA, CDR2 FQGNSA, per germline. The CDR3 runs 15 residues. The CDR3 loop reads CASSSIDRMNTEAFF.

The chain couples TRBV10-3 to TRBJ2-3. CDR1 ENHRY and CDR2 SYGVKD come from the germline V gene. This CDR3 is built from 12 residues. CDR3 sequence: CATGLVTDTQYF.

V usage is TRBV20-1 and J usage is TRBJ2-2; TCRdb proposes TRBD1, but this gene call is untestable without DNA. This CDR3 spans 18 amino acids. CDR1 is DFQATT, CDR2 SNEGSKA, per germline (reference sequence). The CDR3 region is CSATLLTPGQKNTGELFF.

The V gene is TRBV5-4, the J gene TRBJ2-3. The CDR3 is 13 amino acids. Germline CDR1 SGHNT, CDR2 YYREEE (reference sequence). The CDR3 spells CASSSPVTDTQYF.

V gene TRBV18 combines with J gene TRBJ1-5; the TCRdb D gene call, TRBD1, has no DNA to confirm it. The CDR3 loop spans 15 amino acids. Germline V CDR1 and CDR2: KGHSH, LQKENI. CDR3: CASSPNQGDGQPQHF.

CDR3: CSAIFEDGYTF. This rearrangement joins TRBV20-1 to TRBJ1-2. The CDR3 extends over 11 amino acids. In germline, CDR1 is DFQATT, CDR2 SNEGSKA (reference sequence).

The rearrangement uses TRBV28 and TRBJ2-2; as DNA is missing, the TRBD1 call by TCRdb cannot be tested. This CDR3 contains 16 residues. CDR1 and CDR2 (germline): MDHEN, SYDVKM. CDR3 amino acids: CASSLWGQINTGELVF.

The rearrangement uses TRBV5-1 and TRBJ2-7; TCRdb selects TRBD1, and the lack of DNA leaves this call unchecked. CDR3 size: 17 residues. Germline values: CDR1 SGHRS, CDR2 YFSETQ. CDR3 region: CASSSGPPDRGAYEQYF.

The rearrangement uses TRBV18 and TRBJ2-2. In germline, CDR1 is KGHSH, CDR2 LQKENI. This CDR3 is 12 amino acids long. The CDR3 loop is CASTAITGELFF.

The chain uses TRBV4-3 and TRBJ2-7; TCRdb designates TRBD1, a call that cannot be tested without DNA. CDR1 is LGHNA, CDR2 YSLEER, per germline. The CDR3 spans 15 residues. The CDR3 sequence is CASSQDDRGTYEQYF.

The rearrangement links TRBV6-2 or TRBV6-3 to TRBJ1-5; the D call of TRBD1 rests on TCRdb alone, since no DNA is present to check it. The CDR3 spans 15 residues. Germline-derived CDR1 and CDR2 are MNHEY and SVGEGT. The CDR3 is CATIHWGGSPEPQHF.

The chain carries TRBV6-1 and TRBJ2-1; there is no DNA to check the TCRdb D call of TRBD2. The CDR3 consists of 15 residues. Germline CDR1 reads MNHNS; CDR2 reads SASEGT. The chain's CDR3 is CASSEGTSHYNEQFF.

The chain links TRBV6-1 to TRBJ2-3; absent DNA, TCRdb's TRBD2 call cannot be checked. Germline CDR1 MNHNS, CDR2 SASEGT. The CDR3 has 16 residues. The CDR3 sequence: CASSPNGLRITDTQYF.

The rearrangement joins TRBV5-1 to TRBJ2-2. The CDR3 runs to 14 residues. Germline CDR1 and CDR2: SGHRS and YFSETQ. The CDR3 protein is CASSLGDVTGELFF.

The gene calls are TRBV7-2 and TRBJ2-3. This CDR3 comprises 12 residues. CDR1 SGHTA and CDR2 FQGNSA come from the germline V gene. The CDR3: CAGREFTDTQYF.

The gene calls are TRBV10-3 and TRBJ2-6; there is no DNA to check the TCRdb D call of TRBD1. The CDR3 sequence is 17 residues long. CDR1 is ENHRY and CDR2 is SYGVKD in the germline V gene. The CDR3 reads CAIRDGQGDSGANVLTF.

The CDR3 is CASSLGRGQGIETQYF. The chain employs TRBV7-2 and TRBJ2-5; TCRdb outputs TRBD1, but without DNA this stays unchecked. This CDR3 region has 16 residues. Germline loops: CDR1 SGHTA, CDR2 FQGNSA. Together with reference TRBV7-2 and TRBJ2-5, the CDR3 gives the full variable domain: GAGVSQSPSNKVTEKGKDVELRCDPISGHTALYWYRQSLGQGLEFLIYFQGNSAPDKSGLPSDRFSAERTGGSVSTLTIQRTQQEDSAVYLCASSLGRGQGIETQYFGPGTRLLVL.

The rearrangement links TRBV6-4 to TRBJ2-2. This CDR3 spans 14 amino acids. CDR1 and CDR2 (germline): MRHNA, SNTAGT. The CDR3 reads CASSVSANTGELFF.

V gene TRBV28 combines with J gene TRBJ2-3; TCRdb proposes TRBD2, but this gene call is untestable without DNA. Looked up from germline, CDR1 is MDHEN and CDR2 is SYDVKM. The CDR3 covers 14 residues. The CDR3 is CASGSGGSTDTQYF.

This chain's CDR3 is CASSQKTGSTGDTQYF. V gene TRBV4-2 combines with J gene TRBJ2-3; TCRdb returns TRBD1, unconfirmable since there is no DNA. CDR1 and CDR2 (germline): LGHNA, YNFKEQ. There are 16 residues in the CDR3.

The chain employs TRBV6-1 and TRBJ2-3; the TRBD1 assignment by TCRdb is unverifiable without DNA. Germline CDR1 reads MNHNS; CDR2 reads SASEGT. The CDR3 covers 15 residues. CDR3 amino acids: CASRRAGGSTDTQYF.

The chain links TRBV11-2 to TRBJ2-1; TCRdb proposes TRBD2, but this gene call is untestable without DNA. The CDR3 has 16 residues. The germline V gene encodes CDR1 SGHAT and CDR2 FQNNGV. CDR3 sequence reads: CASSLGPAGPYNEQFF.

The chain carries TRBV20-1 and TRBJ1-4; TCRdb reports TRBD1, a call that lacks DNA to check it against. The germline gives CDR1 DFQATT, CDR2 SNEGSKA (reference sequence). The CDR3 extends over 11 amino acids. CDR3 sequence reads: CSATDNRGLFF.